This TCR beta chain was retrieved from a study of PD-1 blockade in classical Hodgkin lymphoma. General study points: CD8+ TCR diversity did not rise significantly by C4D1, unlike CD4+. Later analyses included only patients treated at least 1 year post-ASCT.

Assay used: immunoSEQ multiplex PCR; TCRdb lists only in-frame clones, some missing. The sample holds roughly 21,000 clones, around 85% seen once. A note on this clone: What it binds is not known.

The CDR3 length is 13 residues. The V end was cut by 1 base, the J end by 10 bases, with 12 bases between. Germline V gene sequence: CDR1 SNHLY, CDR2 FYNNEI. The time point is: cycle 4 day 1 (C4D1), after less than 7 weeks of nivolumab. Brentuximab vedotin exposure varied among the patients, all of whom had relapsed after autologous stem cell transplantation. The chain links TRBV2 to TRBJ2-3; D remains ambiguous. The sequenced sample was peripheral blood mononuclear cells (PBMCs), obtained before the fourth cycle of nivolumab. The receptor was isolated from a human donor with classical Hodgkin lymphoma. The CDR3 sequence: CASSEEGSGAQYF. CDR3 coding DNA: TGTGCCAGCAGTGAAGAAGGGTCAGGCGCGCAGTATTTT.